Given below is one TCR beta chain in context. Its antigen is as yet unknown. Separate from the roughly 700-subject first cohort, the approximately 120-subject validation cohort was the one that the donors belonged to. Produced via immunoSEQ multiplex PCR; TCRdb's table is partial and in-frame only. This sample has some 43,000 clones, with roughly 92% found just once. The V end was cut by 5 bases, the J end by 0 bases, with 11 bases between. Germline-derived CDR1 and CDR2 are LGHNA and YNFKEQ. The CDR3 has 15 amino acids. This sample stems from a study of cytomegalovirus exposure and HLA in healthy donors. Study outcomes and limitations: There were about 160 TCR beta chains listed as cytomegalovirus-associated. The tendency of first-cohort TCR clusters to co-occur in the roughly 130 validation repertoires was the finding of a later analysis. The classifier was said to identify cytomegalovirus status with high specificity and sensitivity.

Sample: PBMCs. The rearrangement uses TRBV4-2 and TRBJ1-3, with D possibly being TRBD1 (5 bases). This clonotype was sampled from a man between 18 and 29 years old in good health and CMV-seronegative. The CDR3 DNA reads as TGTGCCAGCAGCTTCCGAGACAGCTCTGGAAACACCATATATTTT. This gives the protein CASSFRDSSGNTIYF.